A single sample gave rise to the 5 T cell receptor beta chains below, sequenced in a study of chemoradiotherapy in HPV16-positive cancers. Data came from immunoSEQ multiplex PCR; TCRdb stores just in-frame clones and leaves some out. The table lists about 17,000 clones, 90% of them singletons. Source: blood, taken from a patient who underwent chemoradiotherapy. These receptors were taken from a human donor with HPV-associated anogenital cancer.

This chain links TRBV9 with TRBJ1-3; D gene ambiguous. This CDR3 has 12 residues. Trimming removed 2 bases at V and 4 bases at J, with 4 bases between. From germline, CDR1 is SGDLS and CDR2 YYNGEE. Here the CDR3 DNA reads TGTGCCAGCAGCGTTACAGGAAACACCATATATTTT. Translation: CASSVTGNTIYF.

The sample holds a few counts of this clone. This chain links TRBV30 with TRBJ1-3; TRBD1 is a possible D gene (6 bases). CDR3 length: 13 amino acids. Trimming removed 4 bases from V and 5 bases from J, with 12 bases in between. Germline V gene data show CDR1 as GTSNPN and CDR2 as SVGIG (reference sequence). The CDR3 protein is CAWNRGERNTIYF. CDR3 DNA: TGTGCCTGGAATAGGGGGGAGAGAAACACCATATATTTT.

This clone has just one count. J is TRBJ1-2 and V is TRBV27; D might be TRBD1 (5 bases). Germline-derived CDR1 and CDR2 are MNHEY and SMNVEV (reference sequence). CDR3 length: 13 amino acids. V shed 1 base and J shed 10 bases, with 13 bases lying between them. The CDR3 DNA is TGTGCCAGCAGTTTATTGCGGGGACGCACCTACACCTTC. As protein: CASSLLRGRTYTF.

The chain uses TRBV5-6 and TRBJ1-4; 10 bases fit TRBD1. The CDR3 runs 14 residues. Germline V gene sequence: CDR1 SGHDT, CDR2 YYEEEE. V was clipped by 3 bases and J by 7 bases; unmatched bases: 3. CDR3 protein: CASSSRTGGEKLFF. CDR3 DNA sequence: TGTGCCAGCAGCTCAAGGACAGGGGGTGAAAAACTGTTTTTT.

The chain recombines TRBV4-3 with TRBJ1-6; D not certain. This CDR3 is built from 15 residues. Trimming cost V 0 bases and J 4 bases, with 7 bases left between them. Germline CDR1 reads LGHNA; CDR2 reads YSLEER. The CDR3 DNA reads TGCGCCAGCAGCCAAGAAAGGGCGTATAATTCACCCCTCCACTTT. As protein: CASSQERAYNSPLHF.